This T cell receptor (beta chain) was found in a study of T cells in localized non-small cell lung cancer (TCRdb year 2020). In terms of the full investigation: T cell repertoires of about 230 early-stage NSCLC patients were analyzed, with tumors being compared against uninvolved tumor-adjacent lungs. The cohort comprised some 240 treatment-naïve NSCLC patients with resected, localized lung tumors. NSCLC patients had a mean age of approximately 70 years, and around 140 were male and over 85 female. Results and caveats for the whole study, not just this receptor: Because of the exploratory design, TCR variables were selected using unadjusted p-values without false-discovery rate correction. A median of roughly 60 of the top 100 tumor clones were detected in paired uninvolved adjacent lung, and some 29 of these tumor clones were also found among the top 100 clones of the paired uninvolved adjacent lung. Because multi-region sequencing of the tumors was not done, intratumor heterogeneity could not be ruled out. Uninvolved tumor-adjacent lung showed the highest T cell clonality, higher than tumor, which suggests more focused antigenic responses in the uninvolved tumor-adjacent lung. Higher T cell density in blood was associated with longer overall survival, whereas higher clonality in adjacent lung was associated with shorter survival.

Points on this clone: Its antigen is currently not known. Base qualities are not at hand, and no much larger clone is one base apart.

TCR beta CDR3 regions were sequenced from DNA using the immunoSEQ Assay. The authors' analysis ran thus. T cell density was computed as TCR beta template counts normalized to usable DNA estimated by amplifying housekeeping genes. The preseqR package was used to estimate richness by extrapolating to 400,000 templates for PBMC samples and to 120,000 templates for tissue samples. Clonality was taken to be one minus Pielou's evenness. To identify tissue-enriched TCRs, differential abundance testing was run on productive amino-acid clonotypes with a minimum total count of 5 and an alpha of 0.1. The Jaccard Index and the Morisita Overlap Index were used to quantify repertoire overlap between compartments. GLIPH grouped TCR beta CDR3s together with public tetramer-defined viral CDR3s, and a viral motif had to include at least three viral sequences and show V-gene enrichment. This immuneACCESS table, as held by TCRdb, lists in-frame sequences with V and J called but not all clones. Of the missing ones, under half trace to an unresolved V gene in checked studies; the others have no known cause. The DNA was the basis for D and trimming; V, J and clone size are from that table. A total of 30,000 to 45,000 clones appear in this sample, around 88% of them only once. The ten largest account for about 7% of the sample.

The germline V gene provides CDR1 SGHDT and CDR2 YYEEEE. Trimming costs V 0 bases and J 5 bases, and their ends lie 17 bases apart. Including the terminal cysteine and phenylalanine, the CDR3 comprises 16 residues. This entry keeps only the CDR3 DNA: 48 bases, framed from base 1. At diagnosis, peripheral blood, uninvolved tumor-adjacent lung and tumor were collected and were preserved as a mix of fresh-frozen and FFPE material. For TCR repertoire profiling, blood samples were analyzed as peripheral blood mononuclear cells. The rearranged chain carries TRBV5-6 and TRBJ1-1; the D gene identity is not certain. This receptor was identified in a woman aged 35-75 years with stage I lung adenocarcinoma. The material was peripheral blood, obtained before any cancer treatment. The nucleotide sequence is TGTGCCAGCAGCTTGGCTCAGGCCCTACGTCGGACTGAAGCTTTCTTT. Its amino acids are CASSLAQALRRTEAFF.